This T cell receptor beta chain came from a study of PD-L1 blockade in urothelial cancer. Turning to the study itself: Analysis of the blood was performed 3 weeks (second dose) and 6 weeks after treatment start.

Time point given: pretreatment peripheral blood. The V end was cut by 11 bases, the J end by 4 bases, with 5 bases between. The germline V gene has CDR1 MNHEY and CDR2 SVGAGI. The CDR3 contains 9 residues. Profiled with immunoSEQ multiplex PCR; TCRdb holds only in-frame clones, not every one. The top ten hold more than 6.5% of the sample, which has tens of thousands of clones, around four fifths seen once. This clone was detected once. The chain carries TRBV6-5 and TRBJ1-1; D gene unclear. Material: PBMCs, obtained around atezolizumab (anti-PD-L1) treatment. This TCR was sampled from a man aged 35 to 55 with urothelial cancer. CDR3 sequence: CAVGTEAFF. The CDR3 DNA sequence: TGTGCCGTCGGCACTGAAGCTTTCTTT.